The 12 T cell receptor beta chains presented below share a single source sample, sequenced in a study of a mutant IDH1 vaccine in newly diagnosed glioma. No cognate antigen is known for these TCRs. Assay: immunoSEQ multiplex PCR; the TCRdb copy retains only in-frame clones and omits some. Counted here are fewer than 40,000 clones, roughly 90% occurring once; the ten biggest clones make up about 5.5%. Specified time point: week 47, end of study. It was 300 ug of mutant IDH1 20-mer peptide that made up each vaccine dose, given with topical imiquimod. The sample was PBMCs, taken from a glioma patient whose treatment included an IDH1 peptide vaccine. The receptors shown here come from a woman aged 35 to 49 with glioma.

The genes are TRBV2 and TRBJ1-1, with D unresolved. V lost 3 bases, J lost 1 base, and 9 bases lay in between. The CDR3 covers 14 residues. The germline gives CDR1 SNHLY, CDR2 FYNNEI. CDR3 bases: TGTGCCAGCAGTGAGTCGCGGCAGAACACTGAAGCTTTCTTT. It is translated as CASSESRQNTEAFF.

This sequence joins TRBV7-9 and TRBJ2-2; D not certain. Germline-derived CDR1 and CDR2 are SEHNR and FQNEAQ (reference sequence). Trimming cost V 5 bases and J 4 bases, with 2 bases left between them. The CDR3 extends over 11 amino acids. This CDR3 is CASSPTGELFF. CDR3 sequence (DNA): TGTGCCAGCAGCCCCACCGGGGAGCTGTTTTTT.

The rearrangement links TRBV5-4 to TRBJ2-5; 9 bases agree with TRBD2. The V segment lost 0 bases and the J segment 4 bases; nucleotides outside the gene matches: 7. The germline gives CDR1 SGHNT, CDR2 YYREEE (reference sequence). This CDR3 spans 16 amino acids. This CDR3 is CASSLVGGGARETQYF. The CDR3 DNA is TGTGCCAGCAGCTTGGTGGGCGGGGGGGCCCGAGAGACCCAGTACTTC.

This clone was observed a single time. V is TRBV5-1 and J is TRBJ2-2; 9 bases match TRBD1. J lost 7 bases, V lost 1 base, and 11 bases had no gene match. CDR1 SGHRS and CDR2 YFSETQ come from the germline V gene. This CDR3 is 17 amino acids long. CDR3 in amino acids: CASSLNPGQGFGGELFF. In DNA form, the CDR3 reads TGCGCCAGCAGCTTGAATCCGGGACAGGGCTTTGGCGGGGAGCTGTTTTTT.

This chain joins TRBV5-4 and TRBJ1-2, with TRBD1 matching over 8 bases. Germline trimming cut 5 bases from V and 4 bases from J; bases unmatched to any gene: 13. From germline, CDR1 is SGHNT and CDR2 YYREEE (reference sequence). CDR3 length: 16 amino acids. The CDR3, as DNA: TGTGCCAGCAGTCCCGCCAGGGACAGGACCTCCTATGGCTACACCTTC. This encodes CASSPARDRTSYGYTF. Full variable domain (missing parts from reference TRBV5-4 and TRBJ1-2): ETGVTQSPTHLIKTRGQQVTLRCSSQSGHNTVSWYQQALGQGPQFIFQYYREEENGRGNFPPRFSGLQFPNYSSELNVNALELDDSALYLCASSPARDRTSYGYTFGSGTRLTVV.

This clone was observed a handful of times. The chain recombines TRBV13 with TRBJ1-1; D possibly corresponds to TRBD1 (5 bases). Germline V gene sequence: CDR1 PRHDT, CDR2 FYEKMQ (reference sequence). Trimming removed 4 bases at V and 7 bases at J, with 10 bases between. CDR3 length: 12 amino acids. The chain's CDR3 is CASSSGTYEAFF. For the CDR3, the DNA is TGTGCCAGCAGCTCCGGGACGTATGAAGCTTTCTTT.

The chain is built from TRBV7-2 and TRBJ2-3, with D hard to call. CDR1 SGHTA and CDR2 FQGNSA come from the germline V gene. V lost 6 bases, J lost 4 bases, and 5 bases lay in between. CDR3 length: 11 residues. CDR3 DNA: TGTGCCAGCAGAGTAGCAGATACGCAGTATTTT. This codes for CASRVADTQYF.

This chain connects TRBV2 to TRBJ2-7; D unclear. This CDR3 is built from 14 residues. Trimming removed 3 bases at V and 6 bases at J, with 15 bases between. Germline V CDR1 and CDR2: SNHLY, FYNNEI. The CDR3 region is CASSDSGFAPEQYF. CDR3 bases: TGTGCCAGCAGTGACTCAGGCTTTGCCCCCGAGCAGTACTTC.

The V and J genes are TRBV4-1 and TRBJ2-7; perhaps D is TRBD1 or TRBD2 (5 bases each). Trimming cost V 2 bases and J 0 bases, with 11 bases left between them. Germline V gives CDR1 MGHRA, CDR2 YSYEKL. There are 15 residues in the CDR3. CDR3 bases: TGCGCCAGCAGCCAATATTTTGGGACCTCCTACGAGCAGTACTTC. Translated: CASSQYFGTSYEQYF.

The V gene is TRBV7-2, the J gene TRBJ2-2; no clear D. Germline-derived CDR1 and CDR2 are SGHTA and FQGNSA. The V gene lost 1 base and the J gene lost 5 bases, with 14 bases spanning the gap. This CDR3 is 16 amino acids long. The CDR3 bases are TGTGCCAGCAGCTTAGATGGCAACCCGGTAACCGGGGAGCTGTTTTTT. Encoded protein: CASSLDGNPVTGELFF.

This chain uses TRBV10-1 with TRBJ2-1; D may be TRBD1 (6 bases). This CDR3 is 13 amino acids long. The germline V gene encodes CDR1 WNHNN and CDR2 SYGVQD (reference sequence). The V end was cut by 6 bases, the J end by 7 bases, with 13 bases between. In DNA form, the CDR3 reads TGCGCCAGCAGAGGCCACGGGACAAATGAGCAGTTCTTC. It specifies CASRGHGTNEQFF.

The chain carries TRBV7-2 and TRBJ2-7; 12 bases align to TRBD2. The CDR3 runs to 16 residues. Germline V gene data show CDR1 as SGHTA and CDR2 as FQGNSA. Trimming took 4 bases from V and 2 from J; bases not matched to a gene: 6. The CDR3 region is CASSSGLAGTAYEQYF. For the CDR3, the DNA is TGTGCCAGCAGCTCTGGACTAGCGGGGACCGCCTACGAGCAGTACTTC.